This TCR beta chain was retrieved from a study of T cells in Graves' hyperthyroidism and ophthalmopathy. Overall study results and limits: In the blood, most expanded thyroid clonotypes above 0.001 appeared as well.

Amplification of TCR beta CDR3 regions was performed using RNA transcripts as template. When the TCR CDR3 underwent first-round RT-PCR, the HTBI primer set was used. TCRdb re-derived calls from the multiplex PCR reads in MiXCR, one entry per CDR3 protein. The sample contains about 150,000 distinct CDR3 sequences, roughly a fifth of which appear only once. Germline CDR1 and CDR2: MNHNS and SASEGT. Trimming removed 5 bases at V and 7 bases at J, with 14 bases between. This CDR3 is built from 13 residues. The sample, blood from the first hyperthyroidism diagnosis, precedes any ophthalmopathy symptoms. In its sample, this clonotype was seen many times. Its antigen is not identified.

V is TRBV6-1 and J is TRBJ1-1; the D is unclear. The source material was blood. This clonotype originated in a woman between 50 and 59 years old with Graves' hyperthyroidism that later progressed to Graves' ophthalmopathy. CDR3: CASSYGPRHEAFF. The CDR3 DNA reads TGTGCCAGCAGTTATGGACCGCGCCATGAAGCTTTCTTT.